This TCR beta chain was captured by sequencing in a study of T cell changes during pregnancy in multiple sclerosis. Profiling relied on immunoSEQ multiplex PCR, and the TCRdb table lists in-frame clones only, not all of them. Of 70,000 to 75,000 clones detected, around nine tenths appear once; the ten largest clones hold 2.1%. V was clipped by 1 base and J by 5 bases; unmatched bases: 6. The CDR3 consists of 15 residues. The V gene's germline CDR1 is SGHRS and CDR2 YFSETQ. Sequenced here: peripheral blood, sampled in the second trimester of pregnancy. This TCR derives from a female donor in good health, enrolled as a control in a pregnancy study. This chain connects TRBV5-1 to TRBJ2-3, with 8 nucleotides matching TRBD2. CDR3 region: CASSLYGGAGDTQYF. CDR3 DNA: TGCGCCAGCAGCTTGTACGGGGGGGCCGGAGATACGCAGTATTTT.